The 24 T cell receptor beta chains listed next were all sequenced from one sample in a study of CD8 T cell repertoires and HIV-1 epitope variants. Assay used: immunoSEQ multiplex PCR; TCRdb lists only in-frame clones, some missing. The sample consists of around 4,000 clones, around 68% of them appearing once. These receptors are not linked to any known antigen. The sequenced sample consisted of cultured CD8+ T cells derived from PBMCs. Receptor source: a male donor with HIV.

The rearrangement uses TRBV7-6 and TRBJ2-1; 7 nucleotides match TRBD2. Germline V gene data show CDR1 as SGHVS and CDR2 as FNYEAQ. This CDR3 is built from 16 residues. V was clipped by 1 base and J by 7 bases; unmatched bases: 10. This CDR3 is CASSLGRGGTKNEQFF. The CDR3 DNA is TGTGCCAGCAGCTTAGGGCGCGGGGGTACGAAGAATGAGCAGTTCTTC.

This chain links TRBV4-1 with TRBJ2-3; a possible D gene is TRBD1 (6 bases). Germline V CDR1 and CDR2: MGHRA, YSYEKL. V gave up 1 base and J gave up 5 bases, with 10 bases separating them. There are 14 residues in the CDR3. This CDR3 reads CASSQATGLDTQYF. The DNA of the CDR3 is TGCGCCAGCAGCCAAGCTACAGGGTTAGATACGCAGTATTTT.

The CDR3: CASSLWEVEYGEQFF. CDR3 coding DNA: TGTGCCAGCAGCTTATGGGAGGTTGAATACGGGGAGCAGTTCTTC. This chain joins TRBV5-4 and TRBJ2-1, with D possibly TRBD2 on 6 matching bases. The CDR3 consists of 15 residues. Germline V CDR1 and CDR2: SGHNT, YYREEE (reference sequence). V lost 2 bases, J lost 10 bases, and 19 bases lay in between.

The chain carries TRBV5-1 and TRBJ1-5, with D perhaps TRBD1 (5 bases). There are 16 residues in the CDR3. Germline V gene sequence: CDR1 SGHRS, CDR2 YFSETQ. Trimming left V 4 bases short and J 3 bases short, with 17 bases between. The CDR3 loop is CASSQGDSPNNQPQHF. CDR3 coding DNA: TGCGCCAGCAGCCAGGGAGACTCTCCCAACAATCAGCCCCAGCATTTT.

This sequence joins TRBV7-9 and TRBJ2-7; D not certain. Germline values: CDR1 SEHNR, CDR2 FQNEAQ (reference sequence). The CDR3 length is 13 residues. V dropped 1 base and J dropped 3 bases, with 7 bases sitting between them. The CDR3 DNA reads TGTGCCAGCAGCTTAGTCTCTTACTACGAGCAGTACTTC. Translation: CASSLVSYYEQYF. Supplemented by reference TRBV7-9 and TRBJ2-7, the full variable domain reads DTGVSQNPRHKITKRGQNVTFRCDPISEHNRLYWYRQTLGQGPEFLTYFQNEAQLEKSRLLSDRFSAERPKGSFSTLEIQRTEQGDSAMYLCASSLVSYYEQYFGPGTRLTVT.

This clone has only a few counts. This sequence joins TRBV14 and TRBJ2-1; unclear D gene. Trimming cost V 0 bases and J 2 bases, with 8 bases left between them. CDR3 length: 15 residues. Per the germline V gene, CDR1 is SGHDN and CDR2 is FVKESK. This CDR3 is CASSQDRKPYNEQFF. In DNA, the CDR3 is TGTGCCAGCAGCCAAGATCGGAAGCCCTACAATGAGCAGTTCTTC.

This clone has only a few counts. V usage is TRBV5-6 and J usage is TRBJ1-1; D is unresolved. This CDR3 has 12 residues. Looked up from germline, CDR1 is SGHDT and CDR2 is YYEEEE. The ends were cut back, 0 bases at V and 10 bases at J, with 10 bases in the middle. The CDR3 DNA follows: TGTGCCAGCAGCTTGGGTGGAGGTAGAGCTTTCTTT. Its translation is CASSLGGGRAFF.

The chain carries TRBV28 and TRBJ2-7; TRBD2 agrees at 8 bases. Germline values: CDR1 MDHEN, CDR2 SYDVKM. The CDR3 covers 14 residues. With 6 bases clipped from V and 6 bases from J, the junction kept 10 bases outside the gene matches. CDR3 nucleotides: TGTGCCAGCAGAGAGGGGCGGGAGGTCGTCGAGCAGTACTTC. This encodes CASREGREVVEQYF. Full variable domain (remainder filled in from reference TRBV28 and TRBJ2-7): DVKVTQSSRYLVKRTGEKVFLECVQDMDHENMFWYRQDPGLGLRLIYFSYDVKMKEKGDIPEGYSVSREKKERFSLILESASTNQTSMYLCASREGREVVEQYFGPGTRLTVT.

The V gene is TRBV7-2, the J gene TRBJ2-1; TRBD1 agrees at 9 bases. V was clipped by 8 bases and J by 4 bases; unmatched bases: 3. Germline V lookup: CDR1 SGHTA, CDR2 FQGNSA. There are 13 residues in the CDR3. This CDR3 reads CASSGTGYNEQFF. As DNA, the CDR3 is TGTGCCAGCTCCGGGACAGGGTACAATGAGCAGTTCTTC.

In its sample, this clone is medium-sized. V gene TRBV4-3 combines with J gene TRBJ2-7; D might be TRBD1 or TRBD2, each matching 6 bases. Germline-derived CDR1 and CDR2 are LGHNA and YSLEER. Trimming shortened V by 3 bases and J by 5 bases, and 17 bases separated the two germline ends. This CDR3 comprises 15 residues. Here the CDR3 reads CASSHAQGGLHEQYF. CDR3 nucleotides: TGCGCCAGCAGCCACGCACAGGGAGGCCTTCACGAGCAGTACTTC.

CDR3 loop: CASSISSGAYEQYF. The CDR3 DNA sequence: TGTGCCAGTAGTATCTCGTCGGGGGCTTACGAGCAGTACTTC. The chain uses TRBV19 and TRBJ2-7; D may match TRBD1 or TRBD2 (6 bases each). The CDR3 spans 14 residues. Trimming left V 3 bases short and J 4 bases short, with 13 bases between. Germline lookup yields CDR1 LNHDA and CDR2 SQIVND (reference sequence).

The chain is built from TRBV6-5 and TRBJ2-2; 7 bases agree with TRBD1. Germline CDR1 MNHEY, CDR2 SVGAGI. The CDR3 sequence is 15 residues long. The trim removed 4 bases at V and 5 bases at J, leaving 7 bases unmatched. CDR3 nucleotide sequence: TGTGCCAGCAGTTCTTGGACCAGGGGGACCGGGGAGCTGTTTTTT. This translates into CASSSWTRGTGELFF.

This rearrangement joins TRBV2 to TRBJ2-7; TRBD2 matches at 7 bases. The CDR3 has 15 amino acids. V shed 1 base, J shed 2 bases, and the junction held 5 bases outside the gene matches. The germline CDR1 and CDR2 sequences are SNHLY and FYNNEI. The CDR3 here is CASSEGLAVAYEQYF. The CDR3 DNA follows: TGTGCCAGCAGTGAAGGGCTAGCGGTCGCCTACGAGCAGTACTTC.

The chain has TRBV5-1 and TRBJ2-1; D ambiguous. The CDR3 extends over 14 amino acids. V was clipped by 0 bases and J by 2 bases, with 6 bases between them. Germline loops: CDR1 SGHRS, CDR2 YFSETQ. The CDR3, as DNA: TGCGCCAGCAGCTTGGGAGAAACCTACAATGAGCAGTTCTTC. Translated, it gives CASSLGETYNEQFF.

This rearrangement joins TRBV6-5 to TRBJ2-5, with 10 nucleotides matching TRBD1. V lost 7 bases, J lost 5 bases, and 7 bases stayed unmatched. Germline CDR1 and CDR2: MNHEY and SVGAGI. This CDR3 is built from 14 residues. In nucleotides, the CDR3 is TGTGCCAGCACCGGGACAGGGGCATGGGAGACCCAGTACTTC. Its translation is CASTGTGAWETQYF.

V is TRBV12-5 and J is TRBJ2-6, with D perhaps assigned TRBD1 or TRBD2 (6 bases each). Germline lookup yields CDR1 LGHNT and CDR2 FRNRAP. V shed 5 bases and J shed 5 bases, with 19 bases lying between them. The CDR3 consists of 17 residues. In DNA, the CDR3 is TGTGCTAGTGGTCGGGGGCCAGGACAAAGTCGGGCCAACGTCCTGACTTTC. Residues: CASGRGPGQSRANVLTF.

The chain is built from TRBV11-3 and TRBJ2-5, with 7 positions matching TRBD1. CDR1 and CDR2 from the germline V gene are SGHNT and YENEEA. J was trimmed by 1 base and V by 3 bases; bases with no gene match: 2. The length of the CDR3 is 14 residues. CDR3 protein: CASSLDRSQETQYF. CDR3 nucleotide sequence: TGTGCCAGCAGCTTGGACAGGTCCCAAGAGACCCAGTACTTC.

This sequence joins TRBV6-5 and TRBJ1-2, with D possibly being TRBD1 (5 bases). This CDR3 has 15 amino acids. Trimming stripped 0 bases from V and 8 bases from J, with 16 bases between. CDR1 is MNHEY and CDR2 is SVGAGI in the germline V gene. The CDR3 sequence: CASSYSQGGLRGYTF. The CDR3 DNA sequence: TGTGCCAGCAGTTACTCCCAGGGTGGATTAAGAGGCTACACCTTC.

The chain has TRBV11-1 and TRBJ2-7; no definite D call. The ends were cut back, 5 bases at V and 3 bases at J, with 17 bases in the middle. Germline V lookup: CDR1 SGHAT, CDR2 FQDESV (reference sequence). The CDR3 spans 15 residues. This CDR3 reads CASSGNRQAHYEQYF. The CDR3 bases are TGTGCCAGCAGCGGGAATCGGCAGGCTCACTACGAGCAGTACTTC.

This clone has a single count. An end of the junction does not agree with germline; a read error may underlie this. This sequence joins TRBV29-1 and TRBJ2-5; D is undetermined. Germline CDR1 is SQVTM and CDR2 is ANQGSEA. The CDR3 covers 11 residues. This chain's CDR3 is CSVEETETQYF. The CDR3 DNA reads TGCAGCGTCGAAGAGACAGAGACCCAGTACTTC.

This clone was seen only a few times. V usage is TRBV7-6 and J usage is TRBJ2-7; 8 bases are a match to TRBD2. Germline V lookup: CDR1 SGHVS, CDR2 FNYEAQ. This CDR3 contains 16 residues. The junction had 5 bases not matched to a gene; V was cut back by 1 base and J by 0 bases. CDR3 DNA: TGTGCCAGCAGCTTAGTCGGGGGGGACCCCTCCTACGAGCAGTACTTC. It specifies CASSLVGGDPSYEQYF.

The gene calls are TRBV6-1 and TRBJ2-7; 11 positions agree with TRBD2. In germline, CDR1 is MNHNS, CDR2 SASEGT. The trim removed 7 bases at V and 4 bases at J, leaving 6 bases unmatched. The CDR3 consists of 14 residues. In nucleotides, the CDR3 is TGTGCCAGCAAGACTAGCGGGATCACTTACGAGCAGTACTTC. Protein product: CASKTSGITYEQYF.

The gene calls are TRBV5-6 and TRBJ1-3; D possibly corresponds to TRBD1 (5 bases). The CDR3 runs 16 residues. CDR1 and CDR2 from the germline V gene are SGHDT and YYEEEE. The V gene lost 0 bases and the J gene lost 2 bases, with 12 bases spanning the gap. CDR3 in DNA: TGTGCCAGCAGCTTGGGAGCCGGGGCAACTGGAAACACCATATATTTT. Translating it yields CASSLGAGATGNTIYF.

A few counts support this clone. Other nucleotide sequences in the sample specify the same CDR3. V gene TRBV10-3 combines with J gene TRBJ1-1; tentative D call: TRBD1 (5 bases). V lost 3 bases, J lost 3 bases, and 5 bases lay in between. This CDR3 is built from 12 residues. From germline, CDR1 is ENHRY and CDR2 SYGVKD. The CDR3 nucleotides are TGTGCCATCAGTGAAGGGGACACTGAAGCTTTCTTT. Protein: CAISEGDTEAFF.